The following is a T cell receptor beta chain sequence with its context. Its antigen remains unidentified. The CDR3 totals 15 residues. Losses at the gene ends were 8 bases for V and 4 bases for J; bases not matched to a gene: 9. CDR1 WSHSY and CDR2 SAAADI come from the germline V gene. Clones were read by immunoSEQ multiplex PCR, and TCRdb kept only the in-frame ones, dropping some. Of some 13,000 clones listed, about 94% were seen once; the top ten hold 20% to 25%. This sample was included in a study of OX40 agonist ivuxolimab in advanced cancers. Whole-study results and caveats: By week 6 at 0.1 to 3.0 mg/kg, blood CD4+ and CD8+ T cells had expanded clonally. Average numbers of expanded clones were greater in CD8+ T cells than in CD4+.

The material sequenced was CD4+ or CD8+ T cells sorted from blood, taken in a trial of the OX40 agonist ivuxolimab. The gene calls are TRBV10-2 and TRBJ2-5; 11 nucleotides agree with TRBD2. The TCR was taken from an adult with an advanced solid tumor such as melanoma, head and neck, liver or kidney cancer. The CDR3 loop is CASCSGGAGGETQYF. The CDR3 DNA follows: TGCGCCAGCTGTAGCGGGGGGGCCGGTGGAGAGACCCAGTACTTC.